This T cell receptor (beta chain) was sequenced for a study of blood T cell repertoires in COVID-19. Looking at the study overall: PBMCs, B-cell-depleted T cells, or T cells provided the cDNA or gDNA that made up the material.

TCRdb keeps only in-frame clones here, not all; method: immunoSEQ multiplex PCR. Found here are tens of thousands of clones, 80% to 90% of them singletons; the top ten hold roughly 5.7%. Germline V gives CDR1 MNHEY, CDR2 SMNVEV (reference sequence). Trimming removed 6 bases at V and 3 bases at J, with 11 bases between. CDR3 length equals 13 residues. V gene TRBV27 combines with J gene TRBJ1-1; D remains ambiguous. The sample was peripheral blood. The origin of this receptor is a woman in her sixties or seventies with acute or convalescent COVID-19. The CDR3 sequence is CASRLEEYTEAFF. CDR3 bases: TGTGCCAGCAGATTAGAGGAGTACACTGAAGCTTTCTTT.